This TCR beta chain derives from a study of blood T cells in healthy people across ages. Study outcomes and limitations: Shifts in expanded clonotypes may have been confounded by donor CMV status, which was unknown. Comparison with aged donors showed that long-lived donors had more naive CD4+ cells and higher diversity.

Donors were systemically healthy Caucasian individuals from Russia aged roughly 6 to 100 years. Combining a sample-barcoded 5' primer with a J-beta primer mix, a second PCR ran for 7 to 11 cycles. TCRdb itself ran the 5' RACE reads through MiXCR, one entry per CDR3 protein. The sample has about 1 million distinct CDR3 sequences, about 23% seen once. A remark on this clonotype: The antigen is unknown.

CDR1 is DFQATT and CDR2 is SNEGSKA in the germline V gene (reference sequence). The CDR3 sequence is 15 residues long. The sample was also linked to a second study, of T cells of mothers and their children. That publication notes: Similar thymic selection effects on TCR recombination output appear in pairs, both related and unrelated.

The clonotype originates from a girl aged 2 to 10 in good health. Sequencing input: blood. V and J are TRBV20-1 and TRBJ2-5; possible D gene TRBD1, 6 bases. The J call is in doubt because the DNA end fits TRBJ2-7 better. This CDR3 reads CSAPRRGTSSYEQYF. As DNA, the CDR3 is TGCAGTGCTCCCCGAAGGGGGACCAGTTCCTACGAGCAGTACTTC.